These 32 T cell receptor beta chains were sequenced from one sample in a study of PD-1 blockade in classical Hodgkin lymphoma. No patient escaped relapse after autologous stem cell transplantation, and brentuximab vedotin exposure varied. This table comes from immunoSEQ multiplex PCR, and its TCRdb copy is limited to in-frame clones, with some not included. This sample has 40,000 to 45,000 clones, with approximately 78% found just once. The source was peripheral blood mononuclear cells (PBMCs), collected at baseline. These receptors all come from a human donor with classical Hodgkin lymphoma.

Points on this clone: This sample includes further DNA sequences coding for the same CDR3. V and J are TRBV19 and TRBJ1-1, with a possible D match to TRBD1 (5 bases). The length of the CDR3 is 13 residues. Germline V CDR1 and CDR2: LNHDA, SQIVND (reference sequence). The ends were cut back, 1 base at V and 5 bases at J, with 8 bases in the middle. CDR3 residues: CASSIVGGTEAFF. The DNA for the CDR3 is TGTGCCAGTAGTATAGTCGGGGGTACTGAAGCTTTCTTT.

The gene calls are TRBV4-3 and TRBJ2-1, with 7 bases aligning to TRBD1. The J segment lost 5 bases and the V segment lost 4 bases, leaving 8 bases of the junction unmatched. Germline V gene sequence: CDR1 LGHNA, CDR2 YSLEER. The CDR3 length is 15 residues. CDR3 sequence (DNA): TGCGCCAGCAGCCTGTACTTGGGACAGAACAATGAGCAGTTCTTC. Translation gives CASSLYLGQNNEQFF.

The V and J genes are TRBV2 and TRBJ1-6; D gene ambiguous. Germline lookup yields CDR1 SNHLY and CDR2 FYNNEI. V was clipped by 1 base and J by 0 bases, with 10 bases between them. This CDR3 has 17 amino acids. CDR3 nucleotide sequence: TGTGCCAGCAGTGAAGGGATCCCGAGCTCCTATAATTCACCCCTCCACTTT. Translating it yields CASSEGIPSSYNSPLHF.

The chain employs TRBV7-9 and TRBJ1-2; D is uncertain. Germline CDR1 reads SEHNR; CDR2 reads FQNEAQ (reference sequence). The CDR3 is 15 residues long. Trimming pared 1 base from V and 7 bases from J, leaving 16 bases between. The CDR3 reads CASSLGARVFSGYTF. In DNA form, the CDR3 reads TGTGCCAGCAGCTTAGGGGCAAGGGTTTTCAGTGGCTACACCTTC.

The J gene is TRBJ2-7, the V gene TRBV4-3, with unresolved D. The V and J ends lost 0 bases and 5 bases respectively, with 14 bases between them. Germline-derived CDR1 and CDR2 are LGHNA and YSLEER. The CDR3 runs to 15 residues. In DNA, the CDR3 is TGCGCCAGCAGCCAAGATTGGGCTAGTAGGAACGAGCAGTACTTC. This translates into CASSQDWASRNEQYF.

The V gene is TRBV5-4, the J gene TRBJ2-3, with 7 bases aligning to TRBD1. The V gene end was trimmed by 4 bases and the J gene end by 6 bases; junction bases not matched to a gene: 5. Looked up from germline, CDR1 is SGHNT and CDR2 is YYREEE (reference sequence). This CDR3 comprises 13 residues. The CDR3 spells CASSARGGDTQYF. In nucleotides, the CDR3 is TGTGCCAGCAGCGCTAGAGGGGGCGATACGCAGTATTTT.

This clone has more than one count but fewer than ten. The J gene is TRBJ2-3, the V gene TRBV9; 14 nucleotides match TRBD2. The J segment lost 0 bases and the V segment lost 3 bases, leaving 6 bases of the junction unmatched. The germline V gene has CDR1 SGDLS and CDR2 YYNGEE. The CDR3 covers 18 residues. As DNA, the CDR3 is TGTGCCAGCAGCGCAACGGGACTAGCGGGGGTAAGCACAGATACGCAGTATTTT. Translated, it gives CASSATGLAGVSTDTQYF.

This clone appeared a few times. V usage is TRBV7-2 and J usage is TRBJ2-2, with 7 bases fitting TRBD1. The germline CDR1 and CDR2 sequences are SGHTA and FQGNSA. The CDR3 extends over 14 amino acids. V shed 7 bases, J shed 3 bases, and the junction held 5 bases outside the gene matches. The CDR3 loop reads CASKGDRDTGELFF. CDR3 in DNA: TGTGCCAGCAAAGGAGACAGGGACACCGGGGAGCTGTTTTTT.

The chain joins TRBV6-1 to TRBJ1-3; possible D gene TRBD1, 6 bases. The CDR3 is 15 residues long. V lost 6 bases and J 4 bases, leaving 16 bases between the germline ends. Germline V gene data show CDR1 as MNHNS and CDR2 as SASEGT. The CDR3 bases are TGTGCCAGCAGCCTCGGGACACACGGAGGAAACACCATATATTTT. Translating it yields CASSLGTHGGNTIYF.

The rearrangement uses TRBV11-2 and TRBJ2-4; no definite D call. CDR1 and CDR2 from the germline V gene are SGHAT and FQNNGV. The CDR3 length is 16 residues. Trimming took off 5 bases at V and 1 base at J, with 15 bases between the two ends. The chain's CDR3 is CASSPGPLGAKNIQYF. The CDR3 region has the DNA TGTGCCAGCAGCCCCGGTCCCCTGGGGGCCAAAAACATTCAGTACTTC.

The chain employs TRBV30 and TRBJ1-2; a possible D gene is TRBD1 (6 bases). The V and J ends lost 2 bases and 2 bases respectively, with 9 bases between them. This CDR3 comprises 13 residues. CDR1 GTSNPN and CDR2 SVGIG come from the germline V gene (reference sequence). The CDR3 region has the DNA TGTGCCTGGAGTTCAACAGGGAACTATGGCTACACCTTC. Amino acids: CAWSSTGNYGYTF.

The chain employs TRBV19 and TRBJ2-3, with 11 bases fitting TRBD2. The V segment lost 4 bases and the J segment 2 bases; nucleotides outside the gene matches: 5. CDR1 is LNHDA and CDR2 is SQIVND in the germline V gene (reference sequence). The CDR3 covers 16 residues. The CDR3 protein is CASSKLAGAITDTQYF. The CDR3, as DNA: TGTGCCAGTAGTAAACTAGCGGGGGCGATCACAGATACGCAGTATTTT.

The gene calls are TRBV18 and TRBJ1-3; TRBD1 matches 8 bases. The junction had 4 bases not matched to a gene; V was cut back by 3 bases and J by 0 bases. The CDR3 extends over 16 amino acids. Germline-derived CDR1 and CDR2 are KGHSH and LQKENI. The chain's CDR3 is CASSPEQGDSGNTIYF. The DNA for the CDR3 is TGTGCCAGCTCACCCGAACAGGGGGACTCTGGAAACACCATATATTTT.

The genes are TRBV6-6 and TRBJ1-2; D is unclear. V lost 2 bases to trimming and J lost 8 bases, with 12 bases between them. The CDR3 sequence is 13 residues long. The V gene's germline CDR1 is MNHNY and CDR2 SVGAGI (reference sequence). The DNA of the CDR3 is TGTGCCAGCAGTTACCGGGTAGGGAGCGGCTACACCTTC. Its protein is CASSYRVGSGYTF.

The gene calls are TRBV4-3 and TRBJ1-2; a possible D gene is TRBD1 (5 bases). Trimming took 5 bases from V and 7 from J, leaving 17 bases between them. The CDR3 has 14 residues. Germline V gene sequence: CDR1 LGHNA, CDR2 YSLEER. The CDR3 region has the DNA TGCGCCAGCAGCTACCGGGACTCTGGGGCTGGCTACACCTTC. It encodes CASSYRDSGAGYTF.

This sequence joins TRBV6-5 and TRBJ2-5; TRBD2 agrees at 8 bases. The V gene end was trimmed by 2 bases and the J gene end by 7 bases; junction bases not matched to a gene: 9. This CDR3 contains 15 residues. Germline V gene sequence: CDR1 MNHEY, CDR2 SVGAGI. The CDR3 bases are TGTGCCAGCAGTTACCCCCGGGGGGGCGGGGGGACCCAGTACTTC. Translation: CASSYPRGGGGTQYF.

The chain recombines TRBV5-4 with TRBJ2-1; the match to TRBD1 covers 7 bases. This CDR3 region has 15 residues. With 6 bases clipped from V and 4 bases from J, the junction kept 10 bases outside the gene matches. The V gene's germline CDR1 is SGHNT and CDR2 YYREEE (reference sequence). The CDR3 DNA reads TGTGCCAGCACCACAGAAAGGGGGCAGTACAATGAGCAGTTCTTC. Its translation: CASTTERGQYNEQFF.

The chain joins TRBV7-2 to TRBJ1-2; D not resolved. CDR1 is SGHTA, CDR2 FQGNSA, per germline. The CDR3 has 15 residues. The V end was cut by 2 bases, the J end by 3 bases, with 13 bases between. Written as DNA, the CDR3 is TGTGCCAGCAGCTTAATTACGGGTTCCGACTATGGCTACACCTTC. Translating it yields CASSLITGSDYGYTF.

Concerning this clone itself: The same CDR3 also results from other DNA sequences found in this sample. The DNA for the CDR3 is TGTGCCAGCACTCCGGGTCGGGGGGGAAAGGAGCAGTTCTTC. Amino acids: CASTPGRGGKEQFF. The chain joins TRBV7-6 to TRBJ2-1; 8 bases fit TRBD2. The ends lost 7 bases at V and 10 bases at J; junction bases unmatched: 12. The germline V gene has CDR1 SGHVS and CDR2 FNYEAQ. This CDR3 is 14 amino acids long.

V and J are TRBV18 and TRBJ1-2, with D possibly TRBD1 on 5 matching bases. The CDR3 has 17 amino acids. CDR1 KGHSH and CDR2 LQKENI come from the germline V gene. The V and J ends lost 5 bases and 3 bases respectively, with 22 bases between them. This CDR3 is CASSGFSGQGMDYGYTF. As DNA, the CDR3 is TGTGCCAGCTCAGGGTTTTCCGGGCAGGGAATGGACTATGGCTACACCTTC.

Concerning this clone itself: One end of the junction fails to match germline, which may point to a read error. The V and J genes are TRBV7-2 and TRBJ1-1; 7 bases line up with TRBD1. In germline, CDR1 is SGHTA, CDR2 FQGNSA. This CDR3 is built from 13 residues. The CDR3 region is CASSSGQNSEAFF. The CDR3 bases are TGTGCCAGCAGCTCGGGACAGAACTCTGAAGCTTTCTTT.

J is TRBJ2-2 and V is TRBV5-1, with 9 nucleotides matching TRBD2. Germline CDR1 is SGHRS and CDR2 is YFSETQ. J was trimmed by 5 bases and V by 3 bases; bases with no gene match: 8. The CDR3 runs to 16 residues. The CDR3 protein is CASSSDPAGGTGELFF. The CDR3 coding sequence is TGCGCCAGCAGCTCGGACCCCGCGGGGGGGACCGGGGAGCTGTTTTTT.

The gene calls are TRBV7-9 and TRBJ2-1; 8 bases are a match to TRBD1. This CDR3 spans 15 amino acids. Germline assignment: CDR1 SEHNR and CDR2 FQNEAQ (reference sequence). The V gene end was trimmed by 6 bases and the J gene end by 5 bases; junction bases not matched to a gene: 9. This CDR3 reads CASRKTGEGDNEQFF. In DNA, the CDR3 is TGTGCCAGCAGAAAGACAGGGGAAGGGGACAATGAGCAGTTCTTC.

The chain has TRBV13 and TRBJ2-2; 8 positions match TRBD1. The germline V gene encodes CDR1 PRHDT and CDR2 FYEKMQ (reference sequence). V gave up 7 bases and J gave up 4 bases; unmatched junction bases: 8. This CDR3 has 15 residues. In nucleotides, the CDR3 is TGTGCCAGCACGGGGACAGGCCCTTTCACCGGGGAGCTGTTTTTT. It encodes CASTGTGPFTGELFF.

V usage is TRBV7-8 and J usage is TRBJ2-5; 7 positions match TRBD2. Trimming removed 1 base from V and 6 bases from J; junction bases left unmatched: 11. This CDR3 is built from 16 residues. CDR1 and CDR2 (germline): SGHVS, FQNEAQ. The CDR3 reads CASSLDGGRIGKTQYF. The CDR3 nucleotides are TGTGCCAGCAGCTTAGACGGGGGGAGGATCGGCAAGACCCAGTACTTC.

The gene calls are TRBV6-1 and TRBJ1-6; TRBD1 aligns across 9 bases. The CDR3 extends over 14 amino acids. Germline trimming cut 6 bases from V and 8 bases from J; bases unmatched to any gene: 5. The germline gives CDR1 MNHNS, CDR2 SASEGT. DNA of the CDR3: TGTGCCAGCAGGGGAAGGGACAGGGATTCACCCCTCCACTTT. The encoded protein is CASRGRDRDSPLHF.

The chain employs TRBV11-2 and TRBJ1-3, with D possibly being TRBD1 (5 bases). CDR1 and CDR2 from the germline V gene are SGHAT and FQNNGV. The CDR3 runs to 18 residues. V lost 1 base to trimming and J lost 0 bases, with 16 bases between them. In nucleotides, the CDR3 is TGTGCCAGCAGCTTAGTTCTCAGGGCCCTGAGCTCTGGAAACACCATATATTTT. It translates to CASSLVLRALSSGNTIYF.

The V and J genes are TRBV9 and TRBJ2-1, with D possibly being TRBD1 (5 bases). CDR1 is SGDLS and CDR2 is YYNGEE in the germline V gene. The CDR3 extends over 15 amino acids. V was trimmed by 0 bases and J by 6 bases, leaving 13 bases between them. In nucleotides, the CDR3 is TGTGCCAGCAGCGTAGACCAGGGTAGGTCCAATGAGCAGTTCTTC. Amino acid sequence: CASSVDQGRSNEQFF.

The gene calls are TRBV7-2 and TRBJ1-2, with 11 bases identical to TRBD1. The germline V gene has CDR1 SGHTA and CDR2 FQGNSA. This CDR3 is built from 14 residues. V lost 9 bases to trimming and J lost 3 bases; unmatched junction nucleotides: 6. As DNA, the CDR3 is TGTGCCAGTAAACCGGGACAGGGGGACTATGGCTACACCTTC. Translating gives CASKPGQGDYGYTF.

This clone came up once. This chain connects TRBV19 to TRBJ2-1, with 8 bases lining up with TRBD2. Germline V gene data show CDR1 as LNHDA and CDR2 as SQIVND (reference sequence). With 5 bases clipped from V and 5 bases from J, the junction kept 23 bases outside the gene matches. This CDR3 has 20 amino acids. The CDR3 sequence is CASSPPGGIGLSFRNNEQFF. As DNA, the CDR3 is TGTGCCAGTAGTCCCCCGGGGGGGATTGGATTGTCGTTCCGAAACAATGAGCAGTTCTTC.

The CDR3 region is CASSYEYEQYF. The CDR3 DNA sequence: TGTGCCAGCAGTTACGAGTACGAGCAGTACTTC. J is TRBJ2-7 and V is TRBV6-6; D unclear. CDR3 length: 11 residues. Trimming took 2 bases from V and 4 from J, leaving 3 bases between them. CDR1 is MNHNY, CDR2 SVGAGI, per germline (reference sequence).

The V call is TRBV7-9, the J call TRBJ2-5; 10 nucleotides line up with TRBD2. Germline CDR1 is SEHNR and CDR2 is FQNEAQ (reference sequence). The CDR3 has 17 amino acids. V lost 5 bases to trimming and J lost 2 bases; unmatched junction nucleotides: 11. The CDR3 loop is CASSPSSGGFPQETQYF. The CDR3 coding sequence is TGTGCCAGCAGCCCCAGTAGCGGGGGGTTCCCGCAAGAGACCCAGTACTTC.